These 7 T cell receptor beta chains originate from one sample sequenced in a study of patients and donors after allogeneic stem cell transplantation. Via MiXCR, TCRdb re-called the RT-PCR reads, giving one row per CDR3 protein. The profile covers some 200,000 distinct CDR3 sequences, with 41% appearing a single time and about 30% taken by the ten largest. Sequencing was done on a sample of blood, either unsorted or a sorted T cell fraction (not recorded which). The receptors were gathered from a human donor who was either an allogeneic HSCT recipient or a stem cell or donor lymphocyte infusion donor (not recorded which). It is not recorded whose cells these are; they may come from a transplant donor.

The chain combines TRBV20-1 with TRBJ1-2; TRBD1 might be the D (6 bases). There are 14 residues in the CDR3. The germline CDR1 and CDR2 sequences are DFQATT and SNEGSKA (reference sequence). The ends were cut back, 6 bases at V and 6 bases at J, with 20 bases in the middle. The CDR3 spells CSATRGDGKDGYTF. As DNA, the CDR3 is TGCAGTGCCACGAGGGGGGATGGTAAGGATGGCTACACCTTC.

This clonotype has just a few counts. The V call is TRBV7-9, the J call TRBJ2-4; 8 positions agree with TRBD2. V lost 5 bases, J lost 4 bases, and 10 bases stayed unmatched. CDR1 is SEHNR and CDR2 is FQNEAQ in the germline V gene (reference sequence). The CDR3 is made up of 16 amino acids. CDR3 DNA sequence: TGTGCCAGCAGCCCTTACCCGACTAGCGTGAAAAACATTCAGTACTTC. Its protein is CASSPYPTSVKNIQYF.

The V and J genes are TRBV6-2 or TRBV6-3 and TRBJ2-7; D gene uncertain. Per the germline V gene, CDR1 is MNHEY and CDR2 is SVGEGT. Trimming took 2 bases from V and 2 from J, leaving 7 bases between them. The CDR3 sequence is 13 residues long. CDR3 bases: TGTGCCAGCAGTTACAGTACGGCCTACGAGCAGTACTTC. This encodes CASSYSTAYEQYF.

This clonotype was seen a handful of times. The chain's CDR3 is CASSERAGDGYTF. The DNA for the CDR3 is TGTGCCAGCAGTGAAAGGGCAGGGGACGGCTACACCTTC. This chain uses TRBV2 with TRBJ1-2; D possibly corresponds to TRBD1 (6 bases). The CDR3 consists of 13 residues. Trimming took off 2 bases at V and 8 bases at J, with 12 bases between the two ends. CDR1 SNHLY and CDR2 FYNNEI come from the germline V gene.

The CDR3 is CSASGAGVINEQFF. The CDR3 DNA reads as TGCAGTGCTAGCGGCGCGGGAGTTATAAATGAGCAGTTCTTC. This chain joins TRBV20-1 and TRBJ2-1, with 7 bases that match TRBD2. CDR3 length: 14 amino acids. Germline lookup yields CDR1 DFQATT and CDR2 SNEGSKA (reference sequence). Trimming took 3 bases from V and 7 from J; bases not matched to a gene: 9.

This chain connects TRBV4-1 to TRBJ1-2; D is possibly TRBD1 (6 bases). The CDR3 has 16 amino acids. Germline V CDR1 and CDR2: MGHRA, YSYEKL. Deletions cut 0 bases from V and 8 bases from J, with 19 bases between. CDR3 sequence reads: CASSQDEVAGARGYTF. In nucleotides, the CDR3 is TGCGCCAGCAGCCAAGATGAAGTTGCGGGGGCGAGGGGCTACACCTTC.

This clonotype showed up just a few times. The CDR3 DNA follows: TGTGCCAGCAGCTTAAGTTTGAGGCGGGAGGCCTACAATGAGCAGTTCTTC. It encodes CASSLSLRREAYNEQFF. The rearrangement joins TRBV7-2 to TRBJ2-1; 8 bases are a match to TRBD2. The CDR3 has 17 amino acids. Germline loops: CDR1 SGHTA, CDR2 FQGNSA. J lost 2 bases, V lost 2 bases, and 8 bases had no gene match.